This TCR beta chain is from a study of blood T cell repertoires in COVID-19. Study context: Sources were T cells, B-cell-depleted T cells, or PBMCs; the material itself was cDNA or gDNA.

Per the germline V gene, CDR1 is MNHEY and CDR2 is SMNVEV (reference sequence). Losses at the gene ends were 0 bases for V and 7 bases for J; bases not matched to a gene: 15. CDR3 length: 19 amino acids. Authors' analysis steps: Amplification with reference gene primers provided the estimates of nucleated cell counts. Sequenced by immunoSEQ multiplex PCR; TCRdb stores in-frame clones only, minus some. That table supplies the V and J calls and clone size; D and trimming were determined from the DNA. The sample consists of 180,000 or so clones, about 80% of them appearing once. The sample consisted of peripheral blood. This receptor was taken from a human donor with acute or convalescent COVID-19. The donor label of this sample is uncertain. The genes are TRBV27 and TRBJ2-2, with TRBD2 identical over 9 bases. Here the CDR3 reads CASSLSPRRGGLWIGELFF. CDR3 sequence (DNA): TGTGCCAGCAGTTTATCCCCAAGGCGGGGGGGGTTGTGGATCGGGGAGCTGTTTTTT.